A selection of T cell receptor beta chains follows, all from one sample in a study of Graves' ophthalmopathy and Graves' hyperthyroidism. TCRdb re-called the multiplex PCR reads through MiXCR, storing one row per CDR3 protein. The sample holds approximately 700,000 distinct CDR3 sequences, under 50% seen once. Sequencing was performed on peripheral blood. Every receptor here comes from an adult man with Graves' ophthalmopathy. Each CDR3 is given with its conserved first and last residue. Fields, in order: V gene, clone size, J gene, CDR3 protein. Size is stated for part of the rows, as once, few or many counts, or as a class when the clone is expanded.

v_gene: TRBV4-1
abundance: many
j_gene: TRBJ2-5
CDR3aa: CASSQAKEWQETQYF

v_gene: TRBV7-8
abundance: .
j_gene: TRBJ1-5
CDR3aa: CASSLEGTGNQPQHF

v_gene: TRBV2
abundance: .
j_gene: TRBJ1-6
CDR3aa: CASGLAGTSNSPLHF

v_gene: TRBV11-2
abundance: few
j_gene: TRBJ2-2
CDR3aa: CASSLIPSGGDHTGELFF

v_gene: TRBV12-3/TRBV12-4
abundance: many
j_gene: TRBJ1-5
CDR3aa: CASSTTGGSSNQPQHF

v_gene: TRBV29-1
abundance: .
j_gene: TRBJ2-5
CDR3aa: CGVRGQRGQETQYF

v_gene: TRBV7-9
abundance: few
j_gene: TRBJ2-7
CDR3aa: CASSLGTPGRGYGEQYF

v_gene: TRBV24-1
abundance: .
j_gene: TRBJ2-7
CDR3aa: CVTGAGSYEQYF

v_gene: TRBV19
abundance: many
j_gene: TRBJ1-3
CDR3aa: CASSKTGVGNTIYF

v_gene: TRBV5-8
abundance: .
j_gene: TRBJ1-1
CDR3aa: CASSFLSEAFF

v_gene: TRBV19
abundance: .
j_gene: TRBJ1-3
CDR3aa: CASRTGQRIVGNTIYF

v_gene: TRBV19
abundance: .
j_gene: TRBJ1-1
CDR3aa: CASSIAVYTEAFF

v_gene: TRBV2
abundance: many
j_gene: TRBJ1-1
CDR3aa: CASSDEGPLNTEAFF

v_gene: TRBV7-9
abundance: .
j_gene: TRBJ2-2
CDR3aa: CASSLGAGERISNTGELFF

v_gene: TRBV27
abundance: few
j_gene: TRBJ2-7
CDR3aa: CASRNWDRGYEQYF

v_gene: TRBV7-9
abundance: many
j_gene: TRBJ2-7
CDR3aa: CASSFFGSYEQYF

v_gene: TRBV14
abundance: .
j_gene: TRBJ1-2
CDR3aa: CANDCLEGPSGYTF

v_gene: TRBV19
abundance: many
j_gene: TRBJ1-6
CDR3aa: CASSMVGGESPLHF

v_gene: TRBV6-1
abundance: .
j_gene: TRBJ2-7
CDR3aa: CVSSEAEAIPYEQYF

v_gene: TRBV7-9
abundance: .
j_gene: TRBJ2-7
CDR3aa: CASSQDWGTYYEQYF

v_gene: TRBV15
abundance: .
j_gene: TRBJ2-5
CDR3aa: CATSMRDTGEETQYF

v_gene: TRBV12-5
abundance: many
j_gene: TRBJ1-2
CDR3aa: CASGHGTVGAAGYTF

v_gene: TRBV12-3/TRBV12-4
abundance: many
j_gene: TRBJ2-7
CDR3aa: CASSHPFTYEQYF

v_gene: TRBV2
abundance: once
j_gene: TRBJ1-5
CDR3aa: CASSEAQGNQHF

v_gene: TRBV2
abundance: many
j_gene: TRBJ2-7
CDR3aa: CASSEGTGSSYEQYF

v_gene: TRBV12-3/TRBV12-4
abundance: many
j_gene: TRBJ1-1
CDR3aa: CASSERTAGTEAFF

v_gene: TRBV25-1
abundance: .
j_gene: TRBJ2-5
CDR3aa: CATPLRDSLETQYF

v_gene: TRBV2
abundance: .
j_gene: TRBJ2-4
CDR3aa: CASSVAGWNIQYF

v_gene: TRBV29-1
abundance: many
j_gene: TRBJ1-1
CDR3aa: CSVSYRGREAFF

v_gene: TRBV29-1
abundance: .
j_gene: TRBJ2-5
CDR3aa: CTGRQETQYF

v_gene: TRBV4-1
abundance: few
j_gene: TRBJ1-1
CDR3aa: CASSQPTGRNTEAFF

v_gene: TRBV10-3
abundance: .
j_gene: TRBJ1-6
CDR3aa: CAISERTGRNSPLHF

v_gene: TRBV24-1
abundance: .
j_gene: TRBJ2-2
CDR3aa: CATSGQSTGELFF

v_gene: TRBV19
abundance: .
j_gene: TRBJ1-3
CDR3aa: CASSINTGTGNTIYF

v_gene: TRBV4-3
abundance: many
j_gene: TRBJ1-4
CDR3aa: CASSQGSGRSNEKLFF

v_gene: TRBV7-2
abundance: .
j_gene: TRBJ1-4
CDR3aa: CASSLAGRGVEEKLFF

v_gene: TRBV4-3
abundance: .
j_gene: TRBJ1-2
CDR3aa: CASSQDTGGYGYTF

v_gene: TRBV27
abundance: .
j_gene: TRBJ1-6
CDR3aa: CASTFPNTNNSPLHF

v_gene: TRBV24-1
abundance: .
j_gene: TRBJ2-5
CDR3aa: CATSDSEPTGEQETQYF

v_gene: TRBV20-1
abundance: few
j_gene: TRBJ1-1
CDR3aa: CSVRGYQSEGAFF

v_gene: TRBV20-1
abundance: many
j_gene: TRBJ1-5
CDR3aa: CSARDRENQPQHF

v_gene: TRBV19
abundance: many
j_gene: TRBJ1-5
CDR3aa: CASSIDPRGGNQPQHF

v_gene: TRBV3-1
abundance: .
j_gene: TRBJ1-1
CDR3aa: CASSRGQGYTEAFF

v_gene: TRBV6-6
abundance: many
j_gene: TRBJ1-2
CDR3aa: CASRHGQGFYGYTF

v_gene: TRBV10-3
abundance: .
j_gene: TRBJ2-3
CDR3aa: CAIRNEQGTDTQYF

v_gene: TRBV29-1
abundance: .
j_gene: TRBJ2-2
CDR3aa: CSVRQGWNTGELFF

v_gene: TRBV19
abundance: many
j_gene: TRBJ1-1
CDR3aa: CATEGGTGANTEAFF

v_gene: TRBV12-3/TRBV12-4
abundance: few
j_gene: TRBJ1-1
CDR3aa: CASKRIANTEAFF

v_gene: TRBV6-6
abundance: many
j_gene: TRBJ1-5
CDR3aa: CASSLGGGRNQPQHF

v_gene: TRBV20-1
abundance: many
j_gene: TRBJ1-1
CDR3aa: CSAGPTGGTIAFF

v_gene: TRBV29-1
abundance: .
j_gene: TRBJ2-5
CDR3aa: CSVDRTGGGETQYF

v_gene: TRBV7-9
abundance: .
j_gene: TRBJ2-7
CDR3aa: CASNSGQGEDEQYF